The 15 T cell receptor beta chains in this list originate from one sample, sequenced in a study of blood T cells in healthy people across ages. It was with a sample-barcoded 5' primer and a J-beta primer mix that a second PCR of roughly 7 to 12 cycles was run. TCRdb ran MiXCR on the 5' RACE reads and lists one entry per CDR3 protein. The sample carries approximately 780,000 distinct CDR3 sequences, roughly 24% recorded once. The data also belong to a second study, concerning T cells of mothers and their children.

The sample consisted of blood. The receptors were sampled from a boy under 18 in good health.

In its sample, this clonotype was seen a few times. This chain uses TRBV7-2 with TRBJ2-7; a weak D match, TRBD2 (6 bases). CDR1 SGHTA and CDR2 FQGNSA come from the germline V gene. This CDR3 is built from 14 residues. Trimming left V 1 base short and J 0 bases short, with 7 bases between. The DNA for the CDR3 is TGTGCCAGCAGCTTAGAGGACTACTCCTACGAGCAGTACTTC. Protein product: CASSLEDYSYEQYF.

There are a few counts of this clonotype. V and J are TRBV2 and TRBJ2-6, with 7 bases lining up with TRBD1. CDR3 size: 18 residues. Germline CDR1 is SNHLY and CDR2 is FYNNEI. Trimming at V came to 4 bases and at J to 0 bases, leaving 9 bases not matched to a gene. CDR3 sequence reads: CASSVAGNRGSGANVLTF. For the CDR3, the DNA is TGTGCCAGCAGTGTCGCAGGGAACAGGGGCTCTGGGGCCAACGTCCTGACTTTC.

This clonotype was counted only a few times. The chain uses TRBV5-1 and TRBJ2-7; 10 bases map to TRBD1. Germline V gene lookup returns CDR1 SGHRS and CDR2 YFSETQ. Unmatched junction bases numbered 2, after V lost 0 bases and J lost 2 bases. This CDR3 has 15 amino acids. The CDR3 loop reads CASSLVGQGPYEQYF. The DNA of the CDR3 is TGCGCCAGCAGCTTGGTGGGACAGGGGCCCTACGAGCAGTACTTC.

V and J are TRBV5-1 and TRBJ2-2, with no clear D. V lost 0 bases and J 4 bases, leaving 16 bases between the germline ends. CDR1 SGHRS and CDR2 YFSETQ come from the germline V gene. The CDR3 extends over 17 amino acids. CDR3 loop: CASSLAINRLSTGELFF. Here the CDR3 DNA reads TGCGCCAGCAGCTTGGCAATAAATCGACTGAGCACCGGGGAGCTGTTTTTT.

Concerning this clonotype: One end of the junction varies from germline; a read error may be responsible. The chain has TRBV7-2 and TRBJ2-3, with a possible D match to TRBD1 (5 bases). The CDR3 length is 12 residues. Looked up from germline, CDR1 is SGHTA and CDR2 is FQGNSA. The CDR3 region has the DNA TGTGCCAGCAGCTTTCACACAGGTACGCAGTATTTT. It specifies CASSFHTGTQYF. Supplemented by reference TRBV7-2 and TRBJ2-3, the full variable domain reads GAGVSQSPSNKVTEKGKDVELRCDPISGHTALYWYRQSLGQGLEFLIYFQGNSAPDKSGLPSDRFSAERTGGSVSTLTIQRTQQEDSAVYLCASSFHTGTQYFGPGTRLTVL.

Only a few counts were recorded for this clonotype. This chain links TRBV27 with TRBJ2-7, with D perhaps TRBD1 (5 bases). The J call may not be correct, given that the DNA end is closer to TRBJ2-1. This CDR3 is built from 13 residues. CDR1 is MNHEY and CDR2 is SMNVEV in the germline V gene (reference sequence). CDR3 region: CASSRTLGNEQFF. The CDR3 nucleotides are TGTGCCAGCAGCCGGACACTTGGGAATGAGCAGTTCTTC.

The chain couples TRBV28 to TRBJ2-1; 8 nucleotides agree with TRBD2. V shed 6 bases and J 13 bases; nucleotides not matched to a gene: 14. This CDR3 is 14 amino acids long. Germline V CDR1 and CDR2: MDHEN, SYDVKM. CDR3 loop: CASSSPQRGSFQFF. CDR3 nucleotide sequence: TGTGCCAGCAGCTCCCCTCAGCGGGGGTCCTTCCAGTTCTTC.

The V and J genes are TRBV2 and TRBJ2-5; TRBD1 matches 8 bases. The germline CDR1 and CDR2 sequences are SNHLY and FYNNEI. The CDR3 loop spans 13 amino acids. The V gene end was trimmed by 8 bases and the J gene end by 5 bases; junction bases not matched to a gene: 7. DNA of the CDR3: TGTGCCAGCGGGGTGACAGGGGTCGAGACCCAGTACTTC. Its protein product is CASGVTGVETQYF. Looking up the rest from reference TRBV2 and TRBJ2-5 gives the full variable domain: EPEVTQTPSHQVTQMGQEVILRCVPISNHLYFYWYRQILGQKVEFLVSFYNNEISEKSEIFDDQFSVERPDGSNFTLKIRSTKLEDSAMYFCASGVTGVETQYFGPGTRLLVL.

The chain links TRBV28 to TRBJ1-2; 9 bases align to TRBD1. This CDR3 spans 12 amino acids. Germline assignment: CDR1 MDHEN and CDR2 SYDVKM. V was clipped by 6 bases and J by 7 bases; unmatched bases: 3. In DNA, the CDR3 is TGTGCCAGCAGAACAGGGGGCAGTGGCTACACCTTC. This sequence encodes CASRTGGSGYTF.

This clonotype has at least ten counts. The CDR3 loop reads CASSSLLGPGDEQYF. CDR3 DNA: TGTGCCAGCAGTTCCCTATTAGGGCCGGGGGACGAGCAGTACTTC. This chain connects TRBV27 to TRBJ2-7; TRBD2 is a possible D gene (6 bases). The V end lost 4 bases, the J end lost 5 bases, and 18 bases lay between the germline ends. This CDR3 has 15 amino acids. CDR1 is MNHEY and CDR2 is SMNVEV in the germline V gene (reference sequence).

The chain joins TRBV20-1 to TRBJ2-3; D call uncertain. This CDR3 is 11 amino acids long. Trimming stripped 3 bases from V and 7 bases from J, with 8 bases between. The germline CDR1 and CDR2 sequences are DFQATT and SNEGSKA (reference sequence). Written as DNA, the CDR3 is TGCAGTGCTAGTTGGCCGAATACGCAGTATTTT. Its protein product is CSASWPNTQYF.

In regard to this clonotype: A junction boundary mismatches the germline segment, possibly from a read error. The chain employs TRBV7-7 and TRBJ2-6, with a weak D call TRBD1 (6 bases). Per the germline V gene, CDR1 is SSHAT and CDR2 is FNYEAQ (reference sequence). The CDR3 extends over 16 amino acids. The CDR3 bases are TGTGCTAGCAGCCTAGGGACAACTGCTGGGGCCAACGTCCTGACTTTC. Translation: CASSLGTTAGANVLTF.

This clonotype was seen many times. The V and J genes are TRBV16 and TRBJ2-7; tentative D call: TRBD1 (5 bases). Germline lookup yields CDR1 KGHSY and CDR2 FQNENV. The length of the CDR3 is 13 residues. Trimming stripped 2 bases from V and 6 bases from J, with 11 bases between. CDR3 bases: TGTGCCAGCAGCCAAATAGGGGCAAGCGAGCAGTACTTC. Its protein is CASSQIGASEQYF. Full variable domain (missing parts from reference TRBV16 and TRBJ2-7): GEEVAQTPKHLVRGEGQKAKLYCAPIKGHSYVFWYQQVLKNEFKFLISFQNENVFDETGMPKERFSAKCLPNSPCSLEIQATKLEDSAVYFCASSQIGASEQYFGPGTRLTVT.

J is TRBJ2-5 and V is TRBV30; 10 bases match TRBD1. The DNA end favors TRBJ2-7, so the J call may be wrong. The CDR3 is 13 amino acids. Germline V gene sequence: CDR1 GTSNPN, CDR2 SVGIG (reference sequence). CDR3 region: CAWEGQGTSEQYF. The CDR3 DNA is TGTGCCTGGGAGGGACAGGGGACATCCGAGCAGTACTTC.

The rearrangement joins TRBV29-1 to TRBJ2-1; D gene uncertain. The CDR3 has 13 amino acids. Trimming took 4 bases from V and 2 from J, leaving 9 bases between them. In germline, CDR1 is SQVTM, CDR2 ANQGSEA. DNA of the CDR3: TGCAGCGTTGCCCAGCACGCCTACAATGAGCAGTTCTTC. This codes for CSVAQHAYNEQFF.